This TCR beta chain was profiled in a study of blood T cell repertoires in COVID-19. Study context: Samples representing acute and convalescent COVID-19 were sourced from the United States, Italy and Spain. The analysed material was cDNA or gDNA that came from T cells, B-cell-depleted T cells, or PBMCs.

Recruited during active infection, patients (from Seattle) were subsequently followed longitudinally. Unmatched junction bases numbered 19, after V lost 0 bases and J lost 6 bases. The CDR3 extends over 20 amino acids. CDR1 is SQVTM and CDR2 is ANQGSEA in the germline V gene. Under the authors' procedure: Scientists estimated how many nucleated cells there were by amplifying reference gene primers. TCRdb's copy holds only in-frame clones and misses some; the assay was immunoSEQ multiplex PCR. V and J calls and clone size come straight from that table; D and trimming were deduced from the DNA. This repertoire shows more than 65,000 clones, roughly 84% found once; its top ten account for 6.5% to 7.5%.

This chain joins TRBV29-1 and TRBJ2-1; 11 nucleotides align to TRBD2. This sequence originates from a man aged 25 to 40 with COVID-19, enrolled during active disease. The sample comprised peripheral blood. The CDR3 region is CSVEDRGVAGGSRRPNEQFF. The CDR3 nucleotides are TGCAGCGTTGAAGATAGGGGAGTAGCGGGAGGGTCTCGCAGGCCCAATGAGCAGTTCTTC.